Following are 5 T cell receptor beta chains from one sample sequenced in a study of T cell responses to AZD1222 COVID-19 vaccine. Produced via immunoSEQ multiplex PCR; TCRdb's table is partial and in-frame only. The sample yields some 130,000 clones, 93% seen once. The source material was peripheral blood, sampled on day 0 of AZD1222 vaccination. The receptors originated from an adult in good health.

J is TRBJ2-5 and V is TRBV3-1 (or the pseudogene TRBV3-2), with D unclear. The V end lost 4 bases, the J end lost 5 bases, and 8 bases lay between the germline ends. The CDR3 spans 12 residues. Germline V gives CDR1 LGHDT, CDR2 YNNKEL (reference sequence). The CDR3 nucleotides read TGTGCCAGCAGCCGACAACTTGAGACCCAGTACTTC. Translation: CASSRQLETQYF.

J is TRBJ2-7 and V is TRBV19; no reliable D call. The CDR3 is 14 residues long. The germline V and J ends were trimmed by 2 bases and 3 bases, with 11 bases remaining between them. The germline V gene encodes CDR1 LNHDA and CDR2 SQIVND (reference sequence). CDR3 sequence: CASSIRVESYEQYF. The CDR3 bases are TGTGCCAGTAGTATAAGGGTAGAGAGCTACGAGCAGTACTTC.

The rearrangement joins TRBV29-1 to TRBJ2-7; 11 bases line up with TRBD1. This CDR3 contains 12 residues. Germline V gene sequence: CDR1 SQVTM, CDR2 ANQGSEA. The V gene end was trimmed by 4 bases and the J gene end by 10 bases; junction bases not matched to a gene: 6. The CDR3, as DNA: TGCAGCGTTGCTGGACAGGGGGCTCCTCAGTACTTC. Translation: CSVAGQGAPQYF.

The V gene is TRBV2, the J gene TRBJ1-4; the D gene is possibly TRBD1 (6 bases). V gave up 6 bases and J gave up 5 bases, with 16 bases separating them. The length of the CDR3 is 15 residues. Germline V gene data show CDR1 as SNHLY and CDR2 as FYNNEI. The CDR3 region is CASRNLQGRNEKLFF. The CDR3 DNA sequence: TGTGCCAGCAGGAATCTTCAGGGGAGGAATGAAAAACTGTTTTTT.

This chain connects TRBV14 to TRBJ1-1, with D uncertain. CDR1 SGHDN and CDR2 FVKESK come from the germline V gene. The CDR3 runs 12 residues. V was pared by 4 bases and J by 4 bases, with 7 bases between. The CDR3 loop reads CASSPGITEAFF. The CDR3 bases are TGTGCCAGCAGCCCAGGAATCACTGAAGCTTTCTTT.